The rows below give T cell receptor beta chains drawn from one sample of a study of a mutant IDH1 vaccine in newly diagnosed glioma. Sequencing used immunoSEQ multiplex PCR; TCRdb keeps in-frame clones, though not all of them. The data hold 70,000 to 100,000 clones, with almost 85% observed a single time. The material sequenced was PBMCs, taken from a glioma patient treated with radiotherapy, temozolomide or both. These TCRs come from a man aged 35 to 55 with glioma. Some clones in this sample may be carry-over from other donors' samples. The CDR3 runs from the conserved cysteine through the conserved F or W. The D gene is left open where the match is weak. Only part of the rows carry a size: once, few, many, or a class if the clone is expanded.

size,D,length,V,J,CDR3,DNA
few,-,13,TRBV7-3,TRBJ2-1,CASSLSSGSEQFF,TGTGCCAGCAGCTTATCTTCCGGGAGTGAGCAGTTCTTC
-,TRBD1,15,TRBV14,TRBJ2-7,CASSQSTGAVYEQYF,TGTGCCAGCAGCCAATCCACAGGGGCGGTCTACGAGCAGTACTTC
-,TRBD1,17,TRBV6-1,TRBJ1-5,CASSERDRGVRNQPQHF,TGTGCCAGCAGTGAACGGGACAGGGGAGTACGCAATCAGCCCCAGCATTTT
-,-,15,TRBV15,TRBJ2-3,CATSRDLSGANTQYF,TGTGCCACCAGCAGAGATCTCTCTGGGGCCAATACGCAGTATTTT
-,TRBD1,15,TRBV6-6,TRBJ1-6,CASGNRGDGNSPLHF,TGTGCCAGTGGTAACAGGGGGGACGGTAATTCACCCCTCCACTTT
-,-,14,TRBV19,TRBJ1-2,CASSSPGQNYGYTF,TGTGCCAGTAGTAGCCCGGGACAAAACTATGGCTACACCTTC
-,TRBD1,13,TRBV5-1,TRBJ1-6,CASSHGQGEPLHF,TGCGCCAGCAGCCACGGACAGGGTGAGCCCCTCCACTTT
-,TRBD1,14,TRBV5-1,TRBJ2-5,CASSADRARETQYF,TGCGCCAGCAGCGCAGACAGGGCTCGGGAGACCCAGTACTTC
once,TRBD1,18,TRBV15,TRBJ1-1,CATSRDPTPGTANTEAFF,TGTGCCACCAGCAGAGACCCCACTCCCGGGACAGCAAACACTGAAGCTTTCTTT
-,TRBD1,14,TRBV18,TRBJ2-3,CASSQDRAPDTQYF,TGTGCCAGCTCACAGGACAGGGCTCCGGATACGCAGTATTTT
-,TRBD2,15,TRBV2,TRBJ2-7,CASSTGLAGFYEQYF,TGTGCCAGCAGCACAGGACTAGCGGGGTTTTACGAGCAGTACTTC
-,-,13,TRBV30,TRBJ1-1,CAWSEAINTEAFF,TGTGCCTGGAGTGAGGCGATCAACACTGAAGCTTTCTTT
-,TRBD2,15,TRBV4-1,TRBJ2-2,CASSQISGGTGELFF,TGCGCCAGCAGCCAAATTAGCGGGGGGACCGGGGAGCTGTTTTTT
-,-,15,TRBV6-5,TRBJ1-5,CASSPQHGSDQPQHF,TGTGCCAGCAGCCCGCAGCACGGGTCCGATCAGCCCCAGCATTTT
-,-,14,TRBV6-1,TRBJ1-5,CASRGPGANQPQHF,TGTGCCAGCAGAGGCCCGGGGGCTAATCAGCCCCAGCATTTT
-,-,16,TRBV18,TRBJ2-5,CASSPRTGRGGETQYF,TGTGCCAGCTCACCTCGGACAGGCCGCGGGGGTGAGACCCAGTACTTC
once,-,15,TRBV13,TRBJ1-4,CASRVASGRSEKLFF,TGTGCCAGCAGGGTGGCCTCGGGGAGGAGTGAAAAACTGTTTTTT
-,-,14,TRBV11-2,TRBJ2-5,CASALGAKQETQYF,TGTGCCAGCGCCCTCGGGGCGAAACAAGAGACCCAGTACTTC
-,-,14,TRBV5-4,TRBJ2-3,CASSLRTDTDTQYF,TGTGCCAGCAGTCTCCGGACGGACACAGATACGCAGTATTTT
-,-,14,TRBV29-1,TRBJ1-6,CSVAVEAGGSPLHF,TGCAGCGTAGCCGTGGAGGCTGGGGGTTCACCCCTCCACTTT
once,-,13,TRBV5-6,TRBJ2-7,CASSFFLVSEQYF,TGTGCCAGCAGCTTTTTCTTGGTCTCCGAGCAGTACTTC
-,-,16,TRBV5-5,TRBJ2-2,CASSLRDTRNTGELFF,TGTGCCAGCAGCTTGCGGGACACCAGGAACACCGGGGAGCTGTTTTTT
-,-,12,TRBV29-1,TRBJ2-3,CSVEGGADTQYF,TGCAGCGTTGAAGGGGGGGCAGATACGCAGTATTTT
-,-,12,TRBV5-5,TRBJ2-7,CASSLGLYEQYF,TGTGCCAGCAGCTTGGGGCTCTACGAGCAGTACTTC
-,-,14,TRBV6-5,TRBJ2-2,CASSYGRNTGELFF,TGTGCCAGCAGTTACGGCCGTAACACCGGGGAGCTGTTTTTT
-,TRBD1,15,TRBV2,TRBJ2-2,CASSVDRGSTGELFF,TGTGCCAGCAGTGTTGACAGGGGGTCCACCGGGGAGCTGTTTTTT
medium-sized,-,15,TRBV6-6,TRBJ1-4,CASSPEGWANEKLFF,TGTGCCAGCAGTCCCGAGGGTTGGGCTAATGAAAAACTGTTTTTT
-,-,16,TRBV4-1,TRBJ1-1,CASSQEQDLSGTEAFF,TGCGCCAGCAGCCAAGAACAGGATTTAAGTGGGACTGAAGCTTTCTTT
-,-,11,TRBV29-1,TRBJ2-1,CSAAIYNEQFF,TGCAGCGCCGCGATCTACAATGAGCAGTTCTTC
-,-,11,TRBV12-5,TRBJ1-1,CASARNTEAFF,TGTGCTAGTGCCCGGAACACTGAAGCTTTCTTT
-,-,13,TRBV6-5,TRBJ1-2,CASSYEQDYGYTF,TGTGCCAGCAGTTATGAGCAGGATTATGGCTACACCTTC
-,-,15,TRBV4-1,TRBJ2-3,CASSQDRPSTDTQYF,TGCGCCAGCAGCCAAGACCGGCCAAGCACAGATACGCAGTATTTT
-,TRBD2,14,TRBV15,TRBJ2-7,CATSRDRGLAGTYF,TGTGCCACCAGCAGAGATCGAGGACTAGCGGGGACGTACTTC
-,-,15,TRBV4-1,TRBJ2-7,CASSQYSGGVYEQYF,TGCGCCAGCAGCCAATATTCTGGGGGCGTCTACGAGCAGTACTTC